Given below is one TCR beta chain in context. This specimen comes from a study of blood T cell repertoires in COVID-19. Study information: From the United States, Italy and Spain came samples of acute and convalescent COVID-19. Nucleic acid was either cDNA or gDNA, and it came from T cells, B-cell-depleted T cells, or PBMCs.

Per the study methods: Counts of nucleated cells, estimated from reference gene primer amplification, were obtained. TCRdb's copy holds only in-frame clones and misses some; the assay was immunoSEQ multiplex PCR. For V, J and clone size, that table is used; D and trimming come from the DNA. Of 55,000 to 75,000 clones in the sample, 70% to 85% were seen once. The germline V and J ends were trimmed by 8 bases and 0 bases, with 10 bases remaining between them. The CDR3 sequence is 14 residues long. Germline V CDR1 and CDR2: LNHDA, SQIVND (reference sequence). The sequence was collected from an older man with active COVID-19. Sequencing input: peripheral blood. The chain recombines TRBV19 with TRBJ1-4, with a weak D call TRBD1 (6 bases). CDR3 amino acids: CASRTEATNEKLFF. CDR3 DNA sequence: TGTGCCAGTCGGACAGAAGCAACTAATGAAAAACTGTTTTTT.